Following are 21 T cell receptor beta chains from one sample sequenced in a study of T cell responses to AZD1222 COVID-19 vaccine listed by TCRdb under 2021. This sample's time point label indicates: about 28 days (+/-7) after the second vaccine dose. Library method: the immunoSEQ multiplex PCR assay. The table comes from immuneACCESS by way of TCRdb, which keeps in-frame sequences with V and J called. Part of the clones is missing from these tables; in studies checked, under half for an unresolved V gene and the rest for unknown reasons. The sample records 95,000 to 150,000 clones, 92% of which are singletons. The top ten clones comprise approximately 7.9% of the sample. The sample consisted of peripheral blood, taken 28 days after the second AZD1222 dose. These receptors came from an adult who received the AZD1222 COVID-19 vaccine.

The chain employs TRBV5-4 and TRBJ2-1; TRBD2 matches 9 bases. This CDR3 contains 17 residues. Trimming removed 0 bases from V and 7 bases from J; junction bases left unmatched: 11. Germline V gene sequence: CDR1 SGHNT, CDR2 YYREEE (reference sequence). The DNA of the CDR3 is TGTGCCAGCAGCTTGGTTCCCCTAGCGGGGTCTGGGAATGAGCAGTTCTTC. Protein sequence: CASSLVPLAGSGNEQFF. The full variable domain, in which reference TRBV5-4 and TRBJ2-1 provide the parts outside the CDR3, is ETGVTQSPTHLIKTRGQQVTLRCSSQSGHNTVSWYQQALGQGPQFIFQYYREEENGRGNFPPRFSGLQFPNYSSELNVNALELDDSALYLCASSLVPLAGSGNEQFFGPGTRLTVL.

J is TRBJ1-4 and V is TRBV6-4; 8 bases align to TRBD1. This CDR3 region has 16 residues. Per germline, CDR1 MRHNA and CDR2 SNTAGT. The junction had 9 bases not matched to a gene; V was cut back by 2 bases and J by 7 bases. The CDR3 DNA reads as TGTGCCAGCAGTGACCACCCGGACAGGGTAGGTGAAAAACTGTTTTTT. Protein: CASSDHPDRVGEKLFF.

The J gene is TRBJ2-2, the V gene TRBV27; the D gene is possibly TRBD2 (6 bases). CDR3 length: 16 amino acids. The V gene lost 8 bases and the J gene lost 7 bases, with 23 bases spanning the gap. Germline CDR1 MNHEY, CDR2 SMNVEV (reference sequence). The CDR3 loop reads CASATRDWDRGGELFF. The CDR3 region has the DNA TGTGCCAGCGCGACCCGGGACTGGGATAGGGGCGGGGAGCTGTTTTTT.

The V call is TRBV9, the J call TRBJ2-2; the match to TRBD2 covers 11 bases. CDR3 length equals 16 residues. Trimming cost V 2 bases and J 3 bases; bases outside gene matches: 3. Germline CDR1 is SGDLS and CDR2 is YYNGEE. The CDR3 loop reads CASSVVAGGDTGELFF. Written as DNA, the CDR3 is TGTGCCAGCAGCGTCGTAGCGGGAGGGGACACCGGGGAGCTGTTTTTT.

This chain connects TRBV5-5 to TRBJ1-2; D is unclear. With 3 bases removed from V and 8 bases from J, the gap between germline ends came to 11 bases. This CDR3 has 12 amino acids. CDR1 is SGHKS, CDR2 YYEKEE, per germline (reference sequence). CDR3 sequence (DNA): TGTGCCAGCAGCTACGGTTTGAGCGGCTACACCTTC. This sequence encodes CASSYGLSGYTF.

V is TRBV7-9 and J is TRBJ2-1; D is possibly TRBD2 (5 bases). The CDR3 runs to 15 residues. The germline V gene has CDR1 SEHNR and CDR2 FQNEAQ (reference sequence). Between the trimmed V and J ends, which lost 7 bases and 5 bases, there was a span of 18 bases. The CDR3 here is CASTFLSSVNNEQFF. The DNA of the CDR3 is TGTGCCAGCACCTTTTTAAGTAGCGTGAACAATGAGCAGTTCTTC.

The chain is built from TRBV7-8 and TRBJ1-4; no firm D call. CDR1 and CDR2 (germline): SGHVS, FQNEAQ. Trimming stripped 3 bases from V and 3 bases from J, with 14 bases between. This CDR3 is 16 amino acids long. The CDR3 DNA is TGTGCCAGCAGCTTCAGCAGACGGGCGCCTAATGAAAAACTGTTTTTT. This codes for CASSFSRRAPNEKLFF.

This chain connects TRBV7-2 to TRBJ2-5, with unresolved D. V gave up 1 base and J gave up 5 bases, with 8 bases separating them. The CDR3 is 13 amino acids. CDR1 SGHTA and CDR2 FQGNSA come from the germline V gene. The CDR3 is CASSLGGGETQYF. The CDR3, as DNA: TGTGCCAGCAGCTTAGGGGGTGGGGAGACCCAGTACTTC.

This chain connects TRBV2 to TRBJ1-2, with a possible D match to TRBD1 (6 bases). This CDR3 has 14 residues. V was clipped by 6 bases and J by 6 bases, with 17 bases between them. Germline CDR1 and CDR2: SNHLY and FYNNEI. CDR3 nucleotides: TGTGCCAGCAGGGAACAGGGCCGCGGGGATGGCTACACCTTC. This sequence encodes CASREQGRGDGYTF.

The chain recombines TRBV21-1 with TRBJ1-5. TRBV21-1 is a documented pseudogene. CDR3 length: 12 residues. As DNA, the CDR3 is TGTGCCAGCAGCAAAGATTATCAGCCCCAGCATTTT. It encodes CASSKDYQPQHF.

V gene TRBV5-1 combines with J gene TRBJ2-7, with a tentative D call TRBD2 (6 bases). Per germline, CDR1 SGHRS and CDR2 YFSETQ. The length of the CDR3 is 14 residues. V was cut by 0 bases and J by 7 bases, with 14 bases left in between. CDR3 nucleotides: TGCGCCAGCAGCTTGGCGGGAGCCTCTTGGGAGCAGTACTTC. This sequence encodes CASSLAGASWEQYF.

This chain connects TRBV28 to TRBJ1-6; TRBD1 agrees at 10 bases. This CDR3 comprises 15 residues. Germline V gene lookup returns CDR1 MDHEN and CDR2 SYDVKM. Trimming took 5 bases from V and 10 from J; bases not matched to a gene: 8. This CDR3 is CASSKGTGDESPLHF. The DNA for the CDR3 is TGTGCCAGCAGTAAAGGGACAGGGGACGAATCACCCCTCCACTTT.

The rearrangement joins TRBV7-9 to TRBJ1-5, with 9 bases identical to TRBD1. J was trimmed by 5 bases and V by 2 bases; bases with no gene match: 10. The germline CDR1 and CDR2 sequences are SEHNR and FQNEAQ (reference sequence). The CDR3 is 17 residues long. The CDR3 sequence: CASSLTYDRGIDQPQHF. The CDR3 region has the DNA TGTGCCAGCAGCTTAACGTACGACAGGGGGATTGATCAGCCCCAGCATTTT.

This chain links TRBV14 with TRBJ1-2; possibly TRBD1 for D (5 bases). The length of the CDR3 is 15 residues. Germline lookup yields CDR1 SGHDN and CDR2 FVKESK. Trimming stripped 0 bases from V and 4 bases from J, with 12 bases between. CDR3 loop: CASSQEGTTLYGYTF. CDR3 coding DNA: TGTGCCAGCAGCCAAGAAGGGACCACTCTCTATGGCTACACCTTC.

This chain's CDR3 is CASGDREGSPLHF. CDR3 sequence (DNA): TGTGCCAGCGGGGACAGGGAAGGTTCACCCCTCCACTTT. This rearrangement joins TRBV6-5 to TRBJ1-6, with 9 positions matching TRBD1. Germline V gives CDR1 MNHEY, CDR2 SVGAGI. After removal of 8 bases from V and 9 bases from J, the junction contained 5 bases not matched to a gene. This CDR3 is 13 amino acids long.

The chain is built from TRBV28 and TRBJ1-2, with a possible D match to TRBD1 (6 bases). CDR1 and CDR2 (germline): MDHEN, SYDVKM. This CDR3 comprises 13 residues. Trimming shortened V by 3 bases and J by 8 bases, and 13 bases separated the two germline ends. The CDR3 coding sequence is TGTGCCAGCAGTTTGCAGGGGATAGGCGGCTACACCTTC. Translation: CASSLQGIGGYTF.

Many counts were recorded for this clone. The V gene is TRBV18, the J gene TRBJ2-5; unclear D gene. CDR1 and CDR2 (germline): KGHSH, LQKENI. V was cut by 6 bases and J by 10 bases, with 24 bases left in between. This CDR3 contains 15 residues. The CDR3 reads CASSPPVGPGLGQYF. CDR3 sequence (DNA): TGTGCCAGCTCTCCCCCGGTCGGGCCCGGGCTGGGCCAGTACTTC.

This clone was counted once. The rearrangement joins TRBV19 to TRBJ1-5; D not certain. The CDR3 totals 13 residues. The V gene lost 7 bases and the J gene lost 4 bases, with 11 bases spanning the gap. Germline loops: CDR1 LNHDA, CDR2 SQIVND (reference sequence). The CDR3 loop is CASTWMGNQPQHF. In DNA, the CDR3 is TGTGCCAGTACGTGGATGGGTAATCAGCCCCAGCATTTT.

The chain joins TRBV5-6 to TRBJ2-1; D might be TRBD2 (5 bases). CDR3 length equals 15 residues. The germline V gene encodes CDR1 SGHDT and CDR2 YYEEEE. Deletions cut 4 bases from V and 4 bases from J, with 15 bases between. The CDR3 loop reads CASSLKRDRYNEQFF. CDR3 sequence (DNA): TGTGCCAGCAGCCTAAAGAGGGATCGTTACAATGAGCAGTTCTTC.

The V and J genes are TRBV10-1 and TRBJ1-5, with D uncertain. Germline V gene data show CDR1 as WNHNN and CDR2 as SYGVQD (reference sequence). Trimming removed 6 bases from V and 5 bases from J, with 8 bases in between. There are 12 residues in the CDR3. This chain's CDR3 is CASSPSDQPQHF. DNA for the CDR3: TGCGCCAGCAGCCCGTCTGATCAGCCCCAGCATTTT.

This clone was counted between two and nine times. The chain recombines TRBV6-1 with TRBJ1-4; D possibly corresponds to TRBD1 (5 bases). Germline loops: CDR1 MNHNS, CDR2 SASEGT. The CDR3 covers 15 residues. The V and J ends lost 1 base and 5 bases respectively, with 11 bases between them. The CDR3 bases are TGTGCCAGCAGTGAAGTCCCAGGGACCAATGAAAAACTGTTTTTT. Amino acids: CASSEVPGTNEKLFF.